One sample yielded the 16 T cell receptor beta chains listed below, sequenced in a study of vaccination effects on CD4 cells after COVID-19. Expansion of antigen-specific CD4+ T cells with viral peptide pools was carried out by the ViraFEST assay before sequencing. When around 10 days of culture had elapsed, CD4+ T cells were isolated. All vaccine recipients tested negative for nucleocapsid antibodies and had never contracted SARS-CoV-2 infection. Using immunoSEQ multiplex PCR, the repertoire was profiled, and TCRdb retains in-frame clones only, with some absent. The sample comprises about 52,000 clones, just under 80% of which are singletons, and roughly 5.6% rests with the top ten. These receptors are not linked to any known antigen. The source material was CD4+ T cells from PBMCs cultured with HCoV-OC43 spike peptides, sampled before COVID-19 vaccination. Subset in this sample: HCoV-OC43 spike overlapping peptide pool stimulation. Receptor source: a human donor who received a COVID-19 vaccine.

The chain has TRBV4-1 and TRBJ2-5; D uncertain. V was clipped by 1 base and J by 1 base, with 10 bases between them. The CDR3 sequence is 15 residues long. In germline, CDR1 is MGHRA, CDR2 YSYEKL. In nucleotides, the CDR3 is TGCGCCAGCAGCCAAGTTGCGATAACCCAAGAGACCCAGTACTTC. It encodes CASSQVAITQETQYF.

The CDR3 DNA reads TGTGCCAGCAGTGCACAGGTTCACTCTGGAAACACCATATATTTT. This translates into CASSAQVHSGNTIYF. This chain joins TRBV7-2 and TRBJ1-3, with D maybe TRBD1 (5 bases). Germline V gene lookup returns CDR1 SGHTA and CDR2 FQGNSA. The CDR3 length is 15 residues. Trimming took 6 bases from V and 0 from J, leaving 12 bases between them.

This chain joins TRBV2 and TRBJ1-2; D gene unclear. Germline V gene data show CDR1 as SNHLY and CDR2 as FYNNEI. Trimming took off 3 bases at V and 8 bases at J, with 10 bases between the two ends. This CDR3 contains 12 residues. CDR3 DNA sequence: TGTGCCAGCAGTGATCTCGGGTACGGCTACACCTTC. This sequence encodes CASSDLGYGYTF. Based on the CDR3 plus reference TRBV2 and TRBJ1-2, the full variable domain is EPEVTQTPSHQVTQMGQEVILRCVPISNHLYFYWYRQILGQKVEFLVSFYNNEISEKSEIFDDQFSVERPDGSNFTLKIRSTKLEDSAMYFCASSDLGYGYTFGSGTRLTVV.

The chain uses TRBV5-1 and TRBJ1-1; D is unclear. V lost 4 bases to trimming and J lost 0 bases, with 16 bases between them. Germline V gene lookup returns CDR1 SGHRS and CDR2 YFSETQ. The CDR3 extends over 16 amino acids. CDR3 coding DNA: TGCGCCAGCAGCCCGAGCACACCGCGACTGAACACTGAAGCTTTCTTT. It yields the protein CASSPSTPRLNTEAFF.

The V and J genes are TRBV28 and TRBJ2-7; either TRBD1 or TRBD2 may fit D (5 bases each). The CDR3 totals 15 residues. Germline lookup yields CDR1 MDHEN and CDR2 SYDVKM. Trimming pared 3 bases from V and 7 bases from J, leaving 19 bases between. The chain's CDR3 is CASSLVKGASGEQYV. The CDR3 nucleotides read TGTGCCAGCAGTTTGGTCAAAGGGGCCTCGGGAGAGCAGTACGTC.

The rearrangement joins TRBV3-1 (or the pseudogene TRBV3-2) to TRBJ1-2; D ambiguous. Trimming pared 1 base from V and 1 base from J, leaving 7 bases between. CDR1 and CDR2 (germline): LGHDT, YNNKEL (reference sequence). The CDR3 totals 14 residues. CDR3 loop: CASSQVWDNYGYTF. The CDR3 DNA reads TGTGCCAGCAGCCAAGTCTGGGATAACTATGGCTACACCTTC.

This clone appeared a single time. The CDR3 region has the DNA TGTGCCAGCAGCTCGCTCGGACAGGGGGCCGGTGGCTACACCTTC. It codes for CASSSLGQGAGGYTF. This rearrangement joins TRBV11-2 to TRBJ1-2; TRBD1 matches at 11 bases. CDR1 is SGHAT and CDR2 is FQNNGV in the germline V gene. The V gene end was trimmed by 4 bases and the J gene end by 7 bases; junction bases not matched to a gene: 8. The CDR3 consists of 15 residues.

The J gene is TRBJ2-3, the V gene TRBV7-2; TRBD1 matches at 7 bases. V trimming: 5 bases; J trimming: 4 bases; junction bases outside the gene matches: 12. CDR3 length: 16 amino acids. CDR1 is SGHTA, CDR2 FQGNSA, per germline. CDR3 region: CASSPYPTGWADTQYF. In DNA, the CDR3 is TGTGCCAGCAGCCCCTATCCGACAGGGTGGGCAGATACGCAGTATTTT.

The rearrangement joins TRBV7-9 to TRBJ1-1; no clear D. The ends were cut back, 4 bases at V and 7 bases at J, with 7 bases in the middle. Germline V gene lookup returns CDR1 SEHNR and CDR2 FQNEAQ (reference sequence). The CDR3 covers 11 residues. Here the CDR3 reads CASSSGDEAFF. The CDR3 DNA reads as TGTGCCAGCAGCTCGGGTGATGAAGCTTTCTTT.

The CDR3 loop reads CASSYDGYEQYV. CDR3 sequence (DNA): TGTGCCAGCAGTTACGACGGCTACGAGCAGTACGTC. J is TRBJ2-7 and V is TRBV6-2 or TRBV6-3; D is undetermined. Germline V gene data show CDR1 as MNHEY and CDR2 as SVGEGT. Between the trimmed V and J ends, which lost 2 bases and 3 bases, there was a span of 5 bases. The CDR3 is 12 amino acids.

The V gene is TRBV6-4, the J gene TRBJ2-1, with 8 bases identical to TRBD2. V shed 6 bases and J 4 bases; nucleotides not matched to a gene: 8. This CDR3 comprises 15 residues. Germline V CDR1 and CDR2: MRHNA, SNTAGT. The CDR3 DNA reads TGTGCCAGCAGCCCGGCGGGGGGCCTATACAATGAGCAGTTCTTC. Translated: CASSPAGGLYNEQFF.

The chain uses TRBV7-3 and TRBJ2-3; D is uncertain. The germline gives CDR1 SGHTA, CDR2 FQGTGA. V shed 1 base and J shed 5 bases, with 7 bases lying between them. CDR3 length: 13 amino acids. The chain's CDR3 is CASSLNLGDTQYF. The DNA of the CDR3 is TGTGCCAGCAGCTTAAATCTAGGAGATACGCAGTATTTT.

The rearrangement links TRBV15 to TRBJ2-5; 9 positions match TRBD1. Germline lookup yields CDR1 LNHNV and CDR2 YYDKDF (reference sequence). This CDR3 comprises 14 residues. Unmatched junction bases numbered 9, after V lost 9 bases and J lost 4 bases. Written as DNA, the CDR3 is TGTGCCACGCGAGCGGGGACAGGGCCAGAGACCCAGTACTTC. Its translation is CATRAGTGPETQYF.

The chain uses TRBV5-1 and TRBJ1-3; TRBD1 aligns across 7 bases. The junction had 3 bases not matched to a gene; V was cut back by 4 bases and J by 2 bases. The CDR3 extends over 14 amino acids. Germline V gene data show CDR1 as SGHRS and CDR2 as YFSETQ. This CDR3 reads CASSDDRAGNTIYF. As DNA, the CDR3 is TGCGCCAGCAGCGACGACAGGGCTGGAAACACCATATATTTT.

The rearrangement uses TRBV5-1 and TRBJ1-2; tentative D call: TRBD1 (5 bases). In germline, CDR1 is SGHRS, CDR2 YFSETQ. The CDR3 contains 13 residues. The V gene lost 0 bases and the J gene lost 10 bases, with 13 bases spanning the gap. The chain's CDR3 is CASSLAPDSLYTF. CDR3 in DNA: TGCGCCAGCAGCTTGGCCCCAGACAGCCTCTACACCTTC.

This sequence joins TRBV5-1 and TRBJ2-3; D gene unclear. The germline V and J ends were trimmed by 2 bases and 6 bases, with 7 bases remaining between them. Germline lookup yields CDR1 SGHRS and CDR2 YFSETQ. The CDR3 runs 12 residues. The chain's CDR3 is CASSLSGDTQYF. In nucleotides, the CDR3 is TGCGCCAGCAGCTTATCCGGGGATACGCAGTATTTT. Full variable domain (missing parts from reference TRBV5-1 and TRBJ2-3): KAGVTQTPRYLIKTRGQQVTLSCSPISGHRSVSWYQQTPGQGLQFLFEYFSETQRNKGNFPGRFSGRQFSNSRSEMNVSTLELGDSALYLCASSLSGDTQYFGPGTRLTVL.